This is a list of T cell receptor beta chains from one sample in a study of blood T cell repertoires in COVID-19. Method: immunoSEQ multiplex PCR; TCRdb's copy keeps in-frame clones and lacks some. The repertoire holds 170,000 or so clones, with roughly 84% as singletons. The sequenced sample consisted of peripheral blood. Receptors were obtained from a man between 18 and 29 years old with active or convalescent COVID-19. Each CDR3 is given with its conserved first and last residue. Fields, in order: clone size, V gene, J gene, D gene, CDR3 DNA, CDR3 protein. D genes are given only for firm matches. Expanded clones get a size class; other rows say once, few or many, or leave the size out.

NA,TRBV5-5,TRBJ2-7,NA,TGTGCCAGCAGCCATCCGGGACTGAAATCCTACGAGCAGTACTTC,CASSHPGLKSYEQYF
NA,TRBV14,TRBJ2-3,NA,TGTGCCAGCAGCCACGGGCGAGGGCGGAGCACAGATACGCAGTATTTT,CASSHGRGRSTDTQYF
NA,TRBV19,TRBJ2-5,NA,TGTGCCAGTAGTACGGACAGCTCGGAAGAGACCCAGTACTTC,CASSTDSSEETQYF
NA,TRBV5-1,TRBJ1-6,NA,TGCGCCAGCAGCTTGCTCGGGACATCGGATTCACCCCTCCACTTT,CASSLLGTSDSPLHF
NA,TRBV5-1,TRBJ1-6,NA,TGCGCCAGCAGCTTGGCGGGGACACTAAGCTCCTATAATTCACCCCTCCACTTT,CASSLAGTLSSYNSPLHF
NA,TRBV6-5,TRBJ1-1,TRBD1,TGTGCCAGCAGCCCAGGGGGCGCGGATCGGACTGAAGCTTTCTTT,CASSPGGADRTEAFF
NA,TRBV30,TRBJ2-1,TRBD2,TGTGCCTGGACCGACCCTTCTAGCGGGAGCTACAATGAGCAGTTCTTC,CAWTDPSSGSYNEQFF
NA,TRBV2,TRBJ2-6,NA,TGTGCCAGCAGTGGAGACAGCTCCGGGGCCAACGTCCTGACTTTC,CASSGDSSGANVLTF
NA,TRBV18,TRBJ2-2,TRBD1,TGTGCCAGCTCAGGACAGGGAAACACCGGGGAGCTGTTTTTT,CASSGQGNTGELFF
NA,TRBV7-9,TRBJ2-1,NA,TGTGCCAGCAGCGGCTGGAAAGAGGGCTCCTACAATGAGCAGTTCTTC,CASSGWKEGSYNEQFF
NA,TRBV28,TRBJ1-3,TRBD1,TGTGCCAGCAGTCCCCAGGGACAGGGCCTCTCTGGAAACACCATATATTTT,CASSPQGQGLSGNTIYF
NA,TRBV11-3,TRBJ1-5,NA,TGTGCCAGCATCAACCCCGGACAGCCGCCCGCAAATCAGCCCCAGCATTTT,CASINPGQPPANQPQHF
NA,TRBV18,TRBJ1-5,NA,TGTGCCAGCTCACCATACGGAGACGGCAATCAGCCCCAGCATTTT,CASSPYGDGNQPQHF
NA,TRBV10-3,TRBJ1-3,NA,TGTGCCATCAGGGGCGATAACTCTGGAAACACCATATATTTT,CAIRGDNSGNTIYF
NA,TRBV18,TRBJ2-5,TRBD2,TGTGCCAGCTCACCGGTCGAGCGGGGGGGCGCCGAGACCCAGTACTTC,CASSPVERGGAETQYF
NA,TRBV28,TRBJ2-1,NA,TGTGCCAGCAGTTTATCCGGGAGCCGGCAGTTCTTC,CASSLSGSRQFF
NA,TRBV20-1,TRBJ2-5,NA,TGCAGTGCCCTACAAGAGACCCAGTACTTC,CSALQETQYF
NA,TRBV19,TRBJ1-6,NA,TGTGCCAGCAGAGGAGGCAGGGGAAGCTCCTATAATTCATCCCTCCACTTT,CASRGGRGSSYNSSLHF
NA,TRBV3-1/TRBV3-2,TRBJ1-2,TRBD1,TGTGCCAGCAGCCTTGGGACAGGAGCTAACTATGGCTACACCTTC,CASSLGTGANYGYTF
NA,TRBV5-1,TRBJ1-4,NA,TGCGCCAGCAGCTTGAGGGGCCATACAACTAATGAAAAACTGTTTTTT,CASSLRGHTTNEKLFF
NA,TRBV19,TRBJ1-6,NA,TGTGCCAGTAGTATGACTAAGGGAGAGGATTCACCCCTCCACTTT,CASSMTKGEDSPLHF
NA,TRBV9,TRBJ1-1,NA,TGTGCCAGCAGCGTAGATCTGGGACTCACTGAAGCTTTCTTT,CASSVDLGLTEAFF
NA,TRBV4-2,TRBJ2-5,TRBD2,TGTGCCAGCAGCCAAGATACTAGCGGGGGTCAGTACCAAGAGACCCAGTACTTC,CASSQDTSGGQYQETQYF
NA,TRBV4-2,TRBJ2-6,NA,TGTGCCAGCAGCCACATCGGATGGAGAGGGCAGAACTCTGGGGCCAACGTCCTGACTTTC,CASSHIGWRGQNSGANVLTF
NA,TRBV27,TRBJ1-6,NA,TGTGCCAGCCGGACAGTCTATAATTCACCCCTCCACTTT,CASRTVYNSPLHF
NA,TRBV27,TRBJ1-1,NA,TGTGCCAGCAGGCGGACAGCTCGATGGGCGGTGAACACTGAAGCTTTCTTT,CASRRTARWAVNTEAFF
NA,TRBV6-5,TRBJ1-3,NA,TGTGCCAGCAGTTACAAGAGCTCTGGAAACACCATATATTTT,CASSYKSSGNTIYF
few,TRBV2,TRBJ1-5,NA,TGTGCCAGCAGCATAGACAGCCTCAATCAGCCCCAGCATTTT,CASSIDSLNQPQHF
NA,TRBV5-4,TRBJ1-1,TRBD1,TGTGCCAGCAGTCATACAGGGGGGGCCACTGAAGCTTTCTTT,CASSHTGGATEAFF
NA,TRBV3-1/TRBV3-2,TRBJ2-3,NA,TGTGCCAGCAGCGATCACGCGCAGGGCACAGATACGCAGTATTTT,CASSDHAQGTDTQYF